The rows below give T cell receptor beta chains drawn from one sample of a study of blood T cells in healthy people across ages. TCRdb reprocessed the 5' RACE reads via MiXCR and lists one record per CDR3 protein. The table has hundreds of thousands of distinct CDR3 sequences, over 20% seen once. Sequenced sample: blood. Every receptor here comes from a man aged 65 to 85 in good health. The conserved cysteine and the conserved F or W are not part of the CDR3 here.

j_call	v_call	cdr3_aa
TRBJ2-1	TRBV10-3	AISGLQGVIDEQF
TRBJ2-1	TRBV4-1	ASSQDGPGLAEQF
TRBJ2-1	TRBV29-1	SVELGRGRNEQF
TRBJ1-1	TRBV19	ASSITPSNEAF
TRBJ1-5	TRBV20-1	SARDGAGHNQPQH
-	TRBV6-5	ASSYVPQGNNEQF
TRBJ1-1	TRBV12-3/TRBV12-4	ASRPTGGRNTEAF
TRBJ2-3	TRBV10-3	AIGGANEDTQY
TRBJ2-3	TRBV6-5	ASINRAASTDTQY
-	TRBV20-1	SARDPQGARLYEQY
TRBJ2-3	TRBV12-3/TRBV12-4	ASSFSGGGGRTQY
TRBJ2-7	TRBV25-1	ASSEKSEQY
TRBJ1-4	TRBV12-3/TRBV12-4	ASSFANLGEKLF
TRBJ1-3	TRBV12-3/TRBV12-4	ASRATSLGTIY
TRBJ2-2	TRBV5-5	ASSLASGGRTGELF
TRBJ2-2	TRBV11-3	ASRTYRGLTGELF
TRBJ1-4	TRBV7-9	ASSFGRAGFLEKLF
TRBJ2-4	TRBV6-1	ASFRDRLAKNIQY
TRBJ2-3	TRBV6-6	ASSYRGSGTRTDTQY
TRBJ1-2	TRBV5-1	ASKLGQTSPAYGYT
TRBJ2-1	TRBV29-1	SVVQGSYEHY
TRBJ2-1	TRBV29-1	SAPGAGGPFNEQF
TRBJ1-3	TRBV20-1	SAAYSDASGNTIY
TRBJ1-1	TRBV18	ASSPLSGNTEAF
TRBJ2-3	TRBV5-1	ASSLVQGSTDTQY
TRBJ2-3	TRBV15	ATSRTVSGSTDTQY
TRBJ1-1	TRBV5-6	ASSRAPGAATEAF
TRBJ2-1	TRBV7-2	ASGGRVSSYNEQF
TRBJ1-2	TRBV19	ASWGTARVPDGYT
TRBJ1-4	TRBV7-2	ASSLGRSSATNEKLF
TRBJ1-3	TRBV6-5	ASSIGTEPGNTIY
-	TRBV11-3	ASIPGQSGRNGQF
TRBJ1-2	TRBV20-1	SASPRGDYGYT
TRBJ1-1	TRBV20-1	SARTGLNTEAF
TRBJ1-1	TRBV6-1	ASSERVDWGEAF
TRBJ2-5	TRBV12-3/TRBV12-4	ASSLLRGSQETQY
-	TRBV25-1	ASSEWGTGAYEQY
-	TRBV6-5	ASISRRLSSYEQY
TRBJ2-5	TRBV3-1	ASSQGPIQY
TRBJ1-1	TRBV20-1	SARVGGGAEAF
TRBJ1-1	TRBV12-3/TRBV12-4	ASRKDSLNTEAF
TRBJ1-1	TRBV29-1	SVEASLGGWNTEAF
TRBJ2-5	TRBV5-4	ASSLGQGGTAATQY
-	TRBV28	ASRDSKNAPQVSQY
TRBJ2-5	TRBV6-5	ASSYRSGETQY
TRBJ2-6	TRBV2	ASSVDGGFGANVLT
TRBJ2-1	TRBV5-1	ASSFATNAGRRRDEQF
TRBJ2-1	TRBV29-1	SVEWLAGGLNERF
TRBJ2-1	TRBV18	ASSPGLALQRNEQF
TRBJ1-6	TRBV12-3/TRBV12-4	ASSFKAGSNSPLH
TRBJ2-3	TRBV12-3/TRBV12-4	ASSVGQGVSDTQY
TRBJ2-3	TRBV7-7	SSSLLGATDTQY